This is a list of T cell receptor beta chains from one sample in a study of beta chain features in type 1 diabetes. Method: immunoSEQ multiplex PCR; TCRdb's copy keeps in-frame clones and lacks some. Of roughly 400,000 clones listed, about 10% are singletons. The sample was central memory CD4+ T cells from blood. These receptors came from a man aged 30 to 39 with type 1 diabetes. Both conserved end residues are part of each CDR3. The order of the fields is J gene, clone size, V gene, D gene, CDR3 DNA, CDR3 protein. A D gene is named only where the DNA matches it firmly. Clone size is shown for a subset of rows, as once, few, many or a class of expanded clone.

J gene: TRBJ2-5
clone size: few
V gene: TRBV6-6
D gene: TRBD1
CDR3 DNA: TGTGCCAGCAGAAACCGAAACAGGGGTGAGACCCAGTACTTC
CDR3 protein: CASRNRNRGETQYF

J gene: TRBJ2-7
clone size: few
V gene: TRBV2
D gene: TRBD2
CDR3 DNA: TGTGCCAGCAGCCCTACTAGCGGGAGCCCCCACGAGCAGTACTTC
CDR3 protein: CASSPTSGSPHEQYF

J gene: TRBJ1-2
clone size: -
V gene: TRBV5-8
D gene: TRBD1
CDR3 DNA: TGTGCCAGCAGCTCGAGACAGGGAGTCAACTATGGCTACACCTTC
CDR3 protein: CASSSRQGVNYGYTF

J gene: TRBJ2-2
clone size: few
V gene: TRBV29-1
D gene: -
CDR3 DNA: TGCAGCGTCGGCAGGGGCCTAGGGGAGCTGTTTTTT
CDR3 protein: CSVGRGLGELFF

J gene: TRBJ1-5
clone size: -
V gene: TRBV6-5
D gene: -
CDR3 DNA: TGTGCCAGCAGTCAACAGGGTGCTTTGCAGCCCCAGCATTTT
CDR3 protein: CASSQQGALQPQHF

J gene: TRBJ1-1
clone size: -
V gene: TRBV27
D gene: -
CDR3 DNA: TGTGCCAGCAGTTTATCCGCGCATCAACCGAACACTGAAGCTTTCTTT
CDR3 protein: CASSLSAHQPNTEAFF

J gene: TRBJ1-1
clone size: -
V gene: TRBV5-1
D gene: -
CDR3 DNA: TGCGCCAGCAGCCCGTTGGGTATTGGGGACACTGAAGCTTTCTTT
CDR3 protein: CASSPLGIGDTEAFF

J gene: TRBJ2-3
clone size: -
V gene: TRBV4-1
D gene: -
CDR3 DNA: TGCGCCAGCAGCCAAGAGGGGGACCCAACTTTGGCCACAGATACGCAGTATTTT
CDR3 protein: CASSQEGDPTLATDTQYF

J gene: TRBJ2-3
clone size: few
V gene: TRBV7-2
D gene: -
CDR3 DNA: TGTGCCAGCAGCCAAGGTCCCACAGATACGCAGTATTTT
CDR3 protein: CASSQGPTDTQYF

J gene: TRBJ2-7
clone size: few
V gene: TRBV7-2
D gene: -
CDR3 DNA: TGTGCCAGCAGCTTTTGGTCCCTTCGCTCCTACGAGCAGTACTTC
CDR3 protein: CASSFWSLRSYEQYF

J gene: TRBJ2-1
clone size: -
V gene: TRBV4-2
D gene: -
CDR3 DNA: TGTGCCAGCAGCCAAGCAGATGGGACCGAAAACAATGAGCAGTTCTTC
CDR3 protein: CASSQADGTENNEQFF

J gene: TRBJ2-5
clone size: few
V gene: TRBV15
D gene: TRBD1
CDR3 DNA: TGTGCCACCAGCAGAGATAAGGCAGGGGGTGAGACCCAGTACTTC
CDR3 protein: CATSRDKAGGETQYF

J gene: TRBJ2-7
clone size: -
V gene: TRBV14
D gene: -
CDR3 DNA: TGTGCCAGCAGCGGGGGTGGCGAGCAGTACTTC
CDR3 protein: CASSGGGEQYF

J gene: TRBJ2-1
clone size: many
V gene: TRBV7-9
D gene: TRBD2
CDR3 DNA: TGTGCCAGCAGCTCCCGGACTAGCGGAAGCTCCTACAATGAGCAGTTCTTC
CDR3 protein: CASSSRTSGSSYNEQFF

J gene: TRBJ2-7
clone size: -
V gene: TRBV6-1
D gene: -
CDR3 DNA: TGTGCCAGCATTCCCACAGTAGGGGCCTCCTACGAGCAGTACTTC
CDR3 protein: CASIPTVGASYEQYF

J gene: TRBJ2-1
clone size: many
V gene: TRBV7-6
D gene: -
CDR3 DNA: TGTGCCACCCGCCAAGGGGCGCAAAATGGAGAGCAGTTCTTC
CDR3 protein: CATRQGAQNGEQFF

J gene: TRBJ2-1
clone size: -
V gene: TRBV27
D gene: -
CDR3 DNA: TGTGCCAGCAGTTCCCCCTACAATGAGCAGTTCTTC
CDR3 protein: CASSSPYNEQFF

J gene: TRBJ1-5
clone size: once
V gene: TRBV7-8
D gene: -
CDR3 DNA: TGTGCCAGCAGCTTAGCTGGCCAGCTCAATCAGCCCCAGCATTTT
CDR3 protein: CASSLAGQLNQPQHF

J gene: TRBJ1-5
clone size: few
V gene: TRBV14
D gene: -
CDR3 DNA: TGTGCCAGCAGCCAAGATGTACACGGAAATCAGCCCCAGCATTTT
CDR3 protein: CASSQDVHGNQPQHF

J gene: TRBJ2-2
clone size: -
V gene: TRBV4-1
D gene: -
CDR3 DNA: TGCGCCAGCCGTGGACAGAGGAACACCGGGGAGCTGTTTTTT
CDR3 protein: CASRGQRNTGELFF

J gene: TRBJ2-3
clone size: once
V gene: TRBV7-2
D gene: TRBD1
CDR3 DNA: TGTGCCAGCAGCTCCCCCGGGACAGGGGTATACGGTACGCAGTATTTT
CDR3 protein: CASSSPGTGVYGTQYF

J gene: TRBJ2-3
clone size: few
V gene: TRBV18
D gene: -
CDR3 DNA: TGTGCCAGCTCAGTCGATGGGGGCTCAATCACAGATACGCAGTATTTT
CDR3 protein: CASSVDGGSITDTQYF

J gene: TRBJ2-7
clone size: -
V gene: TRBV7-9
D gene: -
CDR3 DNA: TGTGCCAGCGTCAAATGGGGGGAGAAGGACGAGCAGTACTTC
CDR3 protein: CASVKWGEKDEQYF

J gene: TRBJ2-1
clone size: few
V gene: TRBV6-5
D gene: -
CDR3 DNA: TGTGCCAGCAGTTACGGGGGGAGCCCCTACAATGAGCAGTTCTTC
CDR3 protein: CASSYGGSPYNEQFF